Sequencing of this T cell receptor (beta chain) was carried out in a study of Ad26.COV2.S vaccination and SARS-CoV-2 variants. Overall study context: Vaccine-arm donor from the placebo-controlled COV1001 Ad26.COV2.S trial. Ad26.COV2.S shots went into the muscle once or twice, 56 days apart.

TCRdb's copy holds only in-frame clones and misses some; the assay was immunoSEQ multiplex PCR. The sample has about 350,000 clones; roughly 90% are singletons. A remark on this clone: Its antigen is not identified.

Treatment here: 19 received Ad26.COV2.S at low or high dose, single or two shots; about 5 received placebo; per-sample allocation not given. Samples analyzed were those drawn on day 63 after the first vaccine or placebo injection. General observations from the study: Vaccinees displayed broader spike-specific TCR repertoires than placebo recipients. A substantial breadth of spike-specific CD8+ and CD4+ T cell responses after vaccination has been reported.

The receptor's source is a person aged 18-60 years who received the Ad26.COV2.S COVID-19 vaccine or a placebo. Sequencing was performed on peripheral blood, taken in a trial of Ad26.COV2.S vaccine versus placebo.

CDR3 region: CASRDYTDTQYF. CDR3 DNA: TGTGCCAGCAGAGACTACACAGATACGCAGTATTTT. The rearrangement uses TRBV12-3 or TRBV12-4 and TRBJ2-3; maybe TRBD2 (5 bases). The V and J ends lost 6 bases and 2 bases respectively, with 6 bases between them. The CDR3 spans 12 residues.